This T cell receptor beta chain was profiled in a study of PD-1 blockade in mismatch repair-deficient tumors. About the study: Enrolled about 2012-2016, patients had progressing, pretreated mismatch repair-deficient cancers of about a dozen types.

Germline V CDR1 and CDR2: MNHEY, SMNVEV (reference sequence). The CDR3 contains 15 residues. The ends were cut back, 8 bases at V and 0 bases at J, with 16 bases in the middle. The protocol was immunoSEQ multiplex PCR, while the TCRdb copy is restricted to in-frame clones and leaves out a portion. The table has over 15,000 clones, about four fifths seen once. The J gene is TRBJ1-1, the V gene TRBV27; maybe TRBD1 (5 bases). Sequencing used PBMCs, obtained 4 weeks after starting pembrolizumab. The receptor's source is an adult with mismatch repair-deficient cancer. The chain's CDR3 is CASHPGGGMNTEAFF. CDR3 coding DNA: TGTGCCAGCCACCCCGGGGGGGGTATGAACACTGAAGCTTTCTTT.